This T cell receptor (beta chain) originates from a study of control samples from healthy donors and cancer patients. This CDR3 is built from 15 residues. V dropped 3 bases and J dropped 2 bases, with 12 bases sitting between them. Germline lookup yields CDR1 LNHNV and CDR2 YYDKDF (reference sequence). Produced via immunoSEQ multiplex PCR; TCRdb's table is partial and in-frame only. The data hold around 100,000 clones, with roughly 92% observed a single time. V gene TRBV15 combines with J gene TRBJ2-3; D is possibly TRBD2 (6 bases). Source material: blood. This sequence originates from a human donor in good health. The donor label of this sample is uncertain. The CDR3 bases are TGTGCCACCAGCAGGGGCGGAGGGGTCACAGATACGCAGTATTTT. Its translation: CATSRGGGVTDTQYF.